Given below is one T cell receptor beta chain in context. Its antigen is still unknown. The germline V gene has CDR1 SGHNT and CDR2 YYREEE (reference sequence). The V end lost 4 bases, the J end lost 3 bases, and 10 bases lay between the germline ends. There are 13 residues in the CDR3. These data originate in a study of cytomegalovirus exposure and HLA in healthy donors. Study-wide findings and caveats: Per published accounts, TCR beta sequences correctly predicted the HLA-A and HLA-B alleles of most subjects. The later analysis indicated that the majority of CMV-associated TCR beta chains appeared HLA-restricted. With DRB1 most and HLA-C fewest, TCR association rates differed between HLA loci in a later analysis.

Each donor was healthy, and each was a bone marrow donor. Primers included in the PCR were 60 Vbeta and 13 Jbeta primers. Assay: immunoSEQ multiplex PCR; the TCRdb copy retains only in-frame clones and omits some. The record lists some 200,000 clones, of which the ten most abundant hold roughly 0.74%. J is TRBJ1-1 and V is TRBV5-4, with D maybe TRBD1 (5 bases). What was sequenced was PBMCs. The TCR was taken from a boy aged 5-17 years in good health and CMV-seronegative. Here the CDR3 DNA reads TGTGCCAGCAGCGTCACAGGATACACTGAAGCTTTCTTT. Its translation is CASSVTGYTEAFF.